This paragraph covers one T cell receptor (beta chain) sequence. The germline V gene encodes CDR1 MNHNY and CDR2 SVGAGI (reference sequence). This CDR3 spans 13 amino acids. V lost 5 bases and J 7 bases, leaving 11 bases between the germline ends. This record belongs to a study of blood T cell repertoires in COVID-19. The wider study: Sites across the United States, Italy and Spain contributed samples from acute and convalescent COVID-19. In each case, the material was cDNA or gDNA derived from T cells, B-cell-depleted T cells, or PBMCs.

Per the original data handling: Estimated nucleated cell counts came from reference gene primer amplification. Clones were sequenced by immunoSEQ multiplex PCR, and TCRdb holds only the in-frame ones, with some missing. V and J calls and clone size are given by that table; D and trimming were obtained from the DNA. The sample has 300,000 to 450,000 clones; around 87% are singletons. The clonotype was recovered from a woman aged 25 to 45 with COVID-19, enrolled during active disease. The sample comprised peripheral blood. The chain carries TRBV6-6 and TRBJ2-2, with D perhaps TRBD2 (5 bases). The CDR3 DNA follows: TGTGCCAGCAGTACGAGGGTTGGCGGGGAGCTGTTTTTT. Translating it yields CASSTRVGGELFF.